The subject of this entry is one TCR beta chain. This specimen belongs to a study of blood T cell repertoires in COVID-19. Overall study context: PBMCs, B-cell-depleted T cells, or T cells provided the cDNA or gDNA that made up the material.

How the authors handled the data: Reference gene primer amplification yielded estimated nucleated cell counts. Sequencing used immunoSEQ multiplex PCR; TCRdb keeps in-frame clones, though not all of them. That table furnishes V, J and clone size, whereas the DNA furnished D and trimming. Of about 180,000 clones detected, more than 85% appear once; the ten largest clones hold 2.9%. This CDR3 has 14 amino acids. V trimming: 1 base; J trimming: 4 bases; junction bases outside the gene matches: 4. Germline-derived CDR1 and CDR2 are SEHNR and FQNEAQ (reference sequence). The V and J genes are TRBV7-9 and TRBJ2-7; 7 bases are a match to TRBD1. The specimen was peripheral blood. The source is a woman aged 30 to 39 with active or convalescent COVID-19. The CDR3 loop reads CASSLGGTVYEQYF. CDR3 bases: TGTGCCAGCAGCTTAGGAGGGACAGTTTACGAGCAGTACTTC.